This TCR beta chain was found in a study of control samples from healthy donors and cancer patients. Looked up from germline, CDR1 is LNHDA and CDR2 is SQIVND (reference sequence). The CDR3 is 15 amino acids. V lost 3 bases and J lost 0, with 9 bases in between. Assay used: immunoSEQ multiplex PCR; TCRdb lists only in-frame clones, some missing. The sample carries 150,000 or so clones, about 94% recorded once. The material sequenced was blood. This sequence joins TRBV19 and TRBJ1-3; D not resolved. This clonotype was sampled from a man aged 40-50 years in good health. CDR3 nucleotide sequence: TGTGCCAGTAGTATTGGGTGGAGCTCTGGAAACACCATATATTTT. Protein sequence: CASSIGWSSGNTIYF.